Sequencing of this T cell receptor beta chain was carried out in a study of cytomegalovirus exposure and HLA in healthy donors. The primer mix had 60 Vbeta and 13 Jbeta primers. The repertoire was sequenced with immunoSEQ multiplex PCR; TCRdb's copy has only in-frame clones and lacks some. The data show 100,000 or so clones, with approximately 70% seen just once and less than 4% held by the top ten. The count of this clone is one. As yet, its antigen is unknown. General study findings and limits: Analyzed later, association rates of TCRs varied across HLA loci, with DRB1 most and HLA-C fewest.

Trimming left V 5 bases short and J 5 bases short, with 12 bases between. Germline CDR1 SQVTM, CDR2 ANQGSEA. This CDR3 region has 12 residues. The specimen sequenced was PBMCs. The sequence derives from a man aged 35 to 55 in good health and CMV-seronegative. This chain joins TRBV29-1 and TRBJ2-5, with D perhaps matching TRBD1 (5 bases). The CDR3 DNA is TGCAGCGTTTCTAAAGGGGATGAGACCCAGTACTTC. Protein product: CSVSKGDETQYF.